This TCR beta chain was documented in a study of T cells after yellow fever vaccination. The ends were cut back, 2 bases at V and 0 bases at J, with 20 bases in the middle. The CDR3 consists of 19 residues. This clonotype occurred a few times. Its antigen is as yet unknown. The study's findings and limits: Just a small share of clonotypes turned up in the CD4 compartment as well as the CD8 compartment. A large majority of primary-vaccination clones showed up again after the booster (96% CD4, around 85% CD8). Abundant clonotypes from the bulk population could get into FACS-sorted repertoires as contaminants.

UMIs and a universal primer site were added when TCR cDNA was made by 5'RACE template switching. Each CDR3 protein is one row after TCRdb ran MiXCR on the 5' RACE reads. Of fewer than 450,000 distinct CDR3 sequences in the sample, roughly 8.6% were seen once. The sample was PBMCs, taken roughly 46 days after the first yellow fever vaccination. The chain has TRBV12-3 or TRBV12-4 and TRBJ1-3, with a weak D call TRBD1 (5 bases). This receptor was identified in a man younger than 35 who received the YFV17D yellow fever vaccine. The CDR3 spells CASSLWPGAELNSGNTIYF. The CDR3, as DNA: TGTGCCAGCAGTTTATGGCCTGGGGCAGAACTAAACTCTGGAAACACCATATATTTT.